This T cell receptor beta chain originates from a study of blood T cell repertoires in COVID-19 (TCRdb year 2020). About the full investigation: Samples covering the acute and convalescent phases of COVID-19 were provided by collaborators in the United States, Italy and Spain. Sample metadata almost always included a de-identified subject ID, COVID-19 status, age in years and sex. Where HLA class I and class II types were available, the types were taken from metadata supplied by the sample provider, not from assay-based typing. The prospective study material was composed of cDNA or gDNA derived from T cells, B-cell-depleted T cells, or PBMCs. Subjects who had been exposed to COVID-19, were actively infected with it, or had recovered from it provided the deeply sampled blood TCRbeta repertoires that made up the dataset. The samples were drawn from the first 160 participants of the ongoing ImmuneRACE study and from about 1,200 subjects provided by 6 global collaborators. The repertoires were made available in a free public database intended to serve as a resource for research on the immune response to SARS-CoV-2. General findings and caveats noted by the study authors: How much clinical and demographic metadata was included differed by source and by participant, and the metadata was provided uncurated.

As for this clone: Its binding antigen is unknown. No base qualities exist here, and no much larger clone lies one base off it.

The immunoSEQ Assay, a bias-controlled multiplex PCR, was used to amplify TCRbeta CDR3 regions from genomic DNA. As for the authors' bioinformatics: Nucleated cell counts per sample were estimated from amplification of reference gene primers within the assay. To quantify the absolute abundance of each unique TCRbeta CDR3 rearrangement, sequence reads were collapsed and filtered. For each sample, productive Simpson clonality was calculated as the square root of Simpson's diversity index across productive rearrangements. The immuneACCESS repertoire file appears here via TCRdb, limited to in-frame rearrangements. These files lack a portion of the clones; in checked studies, under half of the deficit traces to unresolved V genes, and the cause of the others is not known. V and J calls and clone size come straight from that table; D and trimming were deduced from the DNA. This sample comprises fewer than 200,000 clones, about 86% of them detected only once. The ten most abundant clones make up around 20% of the sample.

Each collaborating institution followed its own protocols to collect whole blood in K2EDTA tubes. Collaborator samples were shipped for TCRbeta analysis as frozen whole blood, isolated PBMCs, or DNA extracted from either sample type. This TCR came from a man between 65 and 85 years old with active or convalescent COVID-19. Sequencing used peripheral blood.

CDR3 reads: CASRRTAANYGYTF. Read as DNA, the sequence is TGTGCCAGCAGACGGACAGCGGCTAACTATGGCTACACCTTC. Here the chain combines TRBV28 and TRBJ1-2; TRBD1 is a weak D gene call, 6 bases matching. The germline V gene supplies CDR1 MDHEN and CDR2 SYDVKM. Including cysteine and phenylalanine, the CDR3 has 14 amino acids. Of the read, only the CDR3 DNA is kept; its 42 bases are in frame from base 1. V loses 6 bases of germline sequence and J loses 0 bases, and the interval between the two ends is 11 bases.